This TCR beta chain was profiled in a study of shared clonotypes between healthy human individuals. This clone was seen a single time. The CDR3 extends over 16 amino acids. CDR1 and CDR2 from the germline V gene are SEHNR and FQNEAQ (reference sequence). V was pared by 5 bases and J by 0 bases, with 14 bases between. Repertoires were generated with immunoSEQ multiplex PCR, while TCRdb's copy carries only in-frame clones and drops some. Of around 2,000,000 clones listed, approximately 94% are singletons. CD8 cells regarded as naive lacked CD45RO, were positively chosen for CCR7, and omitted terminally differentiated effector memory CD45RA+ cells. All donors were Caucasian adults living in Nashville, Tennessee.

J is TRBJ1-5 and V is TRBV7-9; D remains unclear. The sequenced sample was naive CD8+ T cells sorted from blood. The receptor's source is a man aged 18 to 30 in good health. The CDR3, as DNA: TGTGCCAGCAGCCCGGTGGGCGGGAATAGCAATCAGCCCCAGCATTTT. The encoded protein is CASSPVGGNSNQPQHF.